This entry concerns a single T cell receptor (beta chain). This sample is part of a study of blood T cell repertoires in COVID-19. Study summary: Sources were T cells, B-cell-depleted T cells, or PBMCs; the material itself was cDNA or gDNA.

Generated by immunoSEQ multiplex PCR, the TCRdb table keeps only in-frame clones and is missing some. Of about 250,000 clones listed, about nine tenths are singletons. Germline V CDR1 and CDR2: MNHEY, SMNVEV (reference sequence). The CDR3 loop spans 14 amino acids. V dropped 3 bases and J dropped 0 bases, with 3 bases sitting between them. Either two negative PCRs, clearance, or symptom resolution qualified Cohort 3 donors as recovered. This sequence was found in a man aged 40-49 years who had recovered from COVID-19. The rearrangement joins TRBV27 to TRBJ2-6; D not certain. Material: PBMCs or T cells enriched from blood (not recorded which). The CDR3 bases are TGTGCCAGCAGTTTGAGCTCTGGGGCCAACGTCCTGACTTTC. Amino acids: CASSLSSGANVLTF.